Listed below are T cell receptor beta chains from one sample, sequenced in a study of blood T cell repertoires in COVID-19. The method was immunoSEQ multiplex PCR; TCRdb's version includes in-frame clones alone and lacks a portion of them. The sample yields about 180,000 clones, 85% to 90% seen once. Sequenced: peripheral blood. The receptors derive from a man aged 50 to 59 with active or convalescent COVID-19. The CDR3 runs from the conserved cysteine through the conserved F or W. D genes are given only for firm matches. Clone size, where shown, is once, few, many, or a class for clones that have expanded.

v_call: TRBV5-3
cdr3_length: 16
clone_size: -
j_call: TRBJ1-6
d_call: -
cdr3_nt: TGTGCCAGAAGCTCAACTCGGGGACAATTTAATTCACCCCTCCACTTT
cdr3_aa: CARSSTRGQFNSPLHF

v_call: TRBV27
cdr3_length: 15
clone_size: -
j_call: TRBJ1-6
d_call: TRBD1
cdr3_nt: TGTGCCAGCAGTCACTCGACAGGGCCCAATTCACCCCTCCACTTT
cdr3_aa: CASSHSTGPNSPLHF

v_call: TRBV6-4
cdr3_length: 17
clone_size: -
j_call: TRBJ2-7
d_call: -
cdr3_nt: TGTGCCAGCAGTGAGATTTGCCGGGGGGCCTTCACCTACGAGCAGTACTTC
cdr3_aa: CASSEICRGAFTYEQYF

v_call: TRBV28
cdr3_length: 15
clone_size: -
j_call: TRBJ1-2
d_call: TRBD1
cdr3_nt: TGTGCCAGCAGTTTAGGGACAGGTGGGAACTATGGCTACACCTTC
cdr3_aa: CASSLGTGGNYGYTF

v_call: TRBV3-1/TRBV3-2
cdr3_length: 16
clone_size: -
j_call: TRBJ2-7
d_call: TRBD1
cdr3_nt: TGTGCCAGCAGCCAACCCGGACAGGGTGTTACGGTTGAGCAGTACTTC
cdr3_aa: CASSQPGQGVTVEQYF

v_call: TRBV4-3
cdr3_length: 14
clone_size: -
j_call: TRBJ1-2
d_call: -
cdr3_nt: TGCGCCAGCAGCCAGACCCTACAGGAATCTGGCTACACCTTC
cdr3_aa: CASSQTLQESGYTF

v_call: TRBV6-5
cdr3_length: 14
clone_size: -
j_call: TRBJ1-3
d_call: -
cdr3_nt: TGTGCCAGCAGTAAACAGGGCTCTGGAAACACCATATATTTT
cdr3_aa: CASSKQGSGNTIYF

v_call: TRBV7-6
cdr3_length: 12
clone_size: -
j_call: TRBJ2-7
d_call: -
cdr3_nt: TGTGCCAGCAGCGCGACAGAGAGCGAGCAGTACTTC
cdr3_aa: CASSATESEQYF

v_call: TRBV7-8
cdr3_length: 16
clone_size: -
j_call: TRBJ2-5
d_call: TRBD2
cdr3_nt: TGTGCCAGCAGTTTAAACCCGACTAGCGGCGGGGAGACCCAGTACTTC
cdr3_aa: CASSLNPTSGGETQYF

v_call: TRBV11-3
cdr3_length: 15
clone_size: -
j_call: TRBJ2-5
d_call: TRBD2
cdr3_nt: TGTGCCAGCAGCCGTAGCGGGGGGGATCGAGAGACCCAGTACTTC
cdr3_aa: CASSRSGGDRETQYF

v_call: TRBV29-1
cdr3_length: 13
clone_size: -
j_call: TRBJ2-1
d_call: TRBD2
cdr3_nt: TGCAGCGGACGGACTAGCCGGGTTAATGAGCAGTTCTTC
cdr3_aa: CSGRTSRVNEQFF

v_call: TRBV5-4
cdr3_length: 15
clone_size: -
j_call: TRBJ1-2
d_call: TRBD1
cdr3_nt: TGTGCCAGCAGCTTGGCAGGGGGCGCCGCCCATGGCTACACCTTC
cdr3_aa: CASSLAGGAAHGYTF

v_call: TRBV5-1
cdr3_length: 15
clone_size: -
j_call: TRBJ2-5
d_call: -
cdr3_nt: TGCGCCAGCAGCCCACGCCCCGGACAGCAAGAGACCCAGTACTTC
cdr3_aa: CASSPRPGQQETQYF

v_call: TRBV7-2
cdr3_length: 14
clone_size: -
j_call: TRBJ1-3
d_call: TRBD1
cdr3_nt: TGTGCCAGCAGCGGACAGGTCTCTGGAAACACCATATATTTT
cdr3_aa: CASSGQVSGNTIYF

v_call: TRBV5-5
cdr3_length: 14
clone_size: -
j_call: TRBJ2-7
d_call: TRBD1
cdr3_nt: TGTGCCAGCAGCATCCGACAGGGCTGGAACGAGCAGTACTTC
cdr3_aa: CASSIRQGWNEQYF

v_call: TRBV3-1/TRBV3-2
cdr3_length: 16
clone_size: once
j_call: TRBJ2-3
d_call: -
cdr3_nt: TGTGCCAGCAGCCTACTGGGAGGGGGGGGCACAGATACGCAGTATTTT
cdr3_aa: CASSLLGGGGTDTQYF

v_call: TRBV7-2
cdr3_length: 19
clone_size: -
j_call: TRBJ2-1
d_call: TRBD2
cdr3_nt: TGTGCCAGCAGCCCACTTGGGGTCCGCGGGGGGGCTTCTTACAATGAGCAGTTCTTC
cdr3_aa: CASSPLGVRGGASYNEQFF

v_call: TRBV20-1
cdr3_length: 11
clone_size: few
j_call: TRBJ1-2
d_call: -
cdr3_nt: TGCGACGCGGGTGACGCCAGGGGCTACACCTTC
cdr3_aa: CDAGDARGYTF

v_call: TRBV6-2/TRBV6-3
cdr3_length: 16
clone_size: -
j_call: TRBJ2-2
d_call: TRBD2
cdr3_nt: TGTGCCAGCAGTTACGGACTAGCGGGAAGAGCCGGGGAGCTGTTTTTT
cdr3_aa: CASSYGLAGRAGELFF

v_call: TRBV7-6
cdr3_length: 16
clone_size: -
j_call: TRBJ2-2
d_call: -
cdr3_nt: TGTGCCAGCAGCTTAGGGTCGGCAGGGGAAGGCGGGGAGCTGTTTTTT
cdr3_aa: CASSLGSAGEGGELFF

v_call: TRBV29-1
cdr3_length: 13
clone_size: -
j_call: TRBJ1-2
d_call: -
cdr3_nt: TGCAGCGTTACAACGACAGGAGGCTATGGCTACACCTTC
cdr3_aa: CSVTTTGGYGYTF

v_call: TRBV12-2
cdr3_length: 16
clone_size: -
j_call: TRBJ1-5
d_call: -
cdr3_nt: TGTGCAAGTCGCTTAGGAGGTACAGGGGGCAATCAGCCCCAGCATTTT
cdr3_aa: CASRLGGTGGNQPQHF

v_call: TRBV18
cdr3_length: 14
clone_size: -
j_call: TRBJ2-7
d_call: TRBD1
cdr3_nt: TGTGCCAGCTCAGGGGCAGGGGGCGCCTACGAGCAGTACTTC
cdr3_aa: CASSGAGGAYEQYF

v_call: TRBV13
cdr3_length: 14
clone_size: -
j_call: TRBJ2-5
d_call: -
cdr3_nt: TGTGCCAGCACCATTCGAACACACCAAGAGACCCAGTACTTC
cdr3_aa: CASTIRTHQETQYF

v_call: TRBV21-1
cdr3_length: 17
clone_size: -
j_call: TRBJ2-3
d_call: -
cdr3_nt: TGTGCCAGCATCAGAACTAATACACGAACCTGCACAGATACGCAGTATTTT
cdr3_aa: CASIRTNTRTCTDTQYF

v_call: TRBV3-1/TRBV3-2
cdr3_length: 12
clone_size: -
j_call: TRBJ2-5
d_call: -
cdr3_nt: TGTGCCAGCAGCCGACAGCAAGAGACCCAGTACTTC
cdr3_aa: CASSRQQETQYF

v_call: TRBV3-1/TRBV3-2
cdr3_length: 13
clone_size: -
j_call: TRBJ1-1
d_call: -
cdr3_nt: TGTGCCAGCAGCCAAGAGGGGGGCACTGAAGCTTTCTTT
cdr3_aa: CASSQEGGTEAFF

v_call: TRBV20-1
cdr3_length: 14
clone_size: -
j_call: TRBJ1-5
d_call: -
cdr3_nt: TGCAGTGCTAGTAACCGGGGGGGAGGGGAGCCCCAGCATTTT
cdr3_aa: CSASNRGGGEPQHF

v_call: TRBV29-1
cdr3_length: 16
clone_size: -
j_call: TRBJ2-7
d_call: TRBD1
cdr3_nt: TGCAGCGTTGGAGGGACAGGGATAAATGGGCCCTCCGAGCAGTACTTC
cdr3_aa: CSVGGTGINGPSEQYF

v_call: TRBV6-2/TRBV6-3
cdr3_length: 17
clone_size: -
j_call: TRBJ1-3
d_call: TRBD1
cdr3_nt: TGTGCCAGCAGCCAAATCGGACAGGGGTTGTCTGGAAACACCATATATTTT
cdr3_aa: CASSQIGQGLSGNTIYF

v_call: TRBV4-3
cdr3_length: 13
clone_size: -
j_call: TRBJ2-7
d_call: TRBD1
cdr3_nt: TGCGCCAGCAGCCAGAACAGGGGGTACGAGCAGTACTTC
cdr3_aa: CASSQNRGYEQYF

v_call: TRBV15
cdr3_length: 13
clone_size: -
j_call: TRBJ1-2
d_call: -
cdr3_nt: TGTGCCACCAGCCTTGACGGGGATTATGGCTACACCTTC
cdr3_aa: CATSLDGDYGYTF

v_call: TRBV3-1/TRBV3-2
cdr3_length: 15
clone_size: -
j_call: TRBJ2-7
d_call: -
cdr3_nt: TGTGCCAGCAGCCAGGGGCTAGCGAGCTCCTACGAGCAGTACTTC
cdr3_aa: CASSQGLASSYEQYF

v_call: TRBV2
cdr3_length: 13
clone_size: -
j_call: TRBJ1-5
d_call: TRBD1
cdr3_nt: TGTGCCAGCATCGACAGGGTCAATCAGCCCCAGCATTTT
cdr3_aa: CASIDRVNQPQHF

v_call: TRBV4-2
cdr3_length: 16
clone_size: -
j_call: TRBJ2-1
d_call: TRBD1
cdr3_nt: TGTGCCAGCAGCCAAACAGGGGGAAGGGGCTTCAATGAGCAGTTCTTC
cdr3_aa: CASSQTGGRGFNEQFF

v_call: TRBV2
cdr3_length: 13
clone_size: -
j_call: TRBJ1-6
d_call: TRBD1
cdr3_nt: TGTGCCAGCAGGGTTCGGGACAGTTCACCCCTCCACTTT
cdr3_aa: CASRVRDSSPLHF

v_call: TRBV4-2
cdr3_length: 15
clone_size: -
j_call: TRBJ1-3
d_call: -
cdr3_nt: TGTGCCAGCAGCCAAGAAGTTGGGGGCATCGACACCATATATTTT
cdr3_aa: CASSQEVGGIDTIYF